This TCR beta chain was captured by sequencing in a study of post-analysis software for immune sequencing data. Unique molecular identifiers were built into the TCR beta cDNA libraries. Via MiXCR, TCRdb re-called the PCR reads, giving one row per CDR3 protein. The table records some 690,000 distinct CDR3 sequences, around 64% of them present only once. This clonotype was seen only a few times. The target antigen is unknown. Study-wide results and limits: Controls' normalized Chao1 diversity significantly exceeded that of multiple sclerosis patients.

The sequencing input was blood. The receptor's source is a girl aged 2-9 years with multiple sclerosis.

CDR3 loop: CASSYEGPINEQFF. CDR3 DNA sequence: TGTGCCAGCAGTTACGAGGGACCGATAAATGAGCAGTTCTTC. The rearrangement joins TRBV6-2 or TRBV6-3 to TRBJ2-1; D assignment may be TRBD1 or TRBD2 (5 bases each). The CDR3 has 14 residues. V lost 2 bases and J lost 7, with 12 bases in between. CDR1 and CDR2 (germline): MNHEY, SVGEGT.